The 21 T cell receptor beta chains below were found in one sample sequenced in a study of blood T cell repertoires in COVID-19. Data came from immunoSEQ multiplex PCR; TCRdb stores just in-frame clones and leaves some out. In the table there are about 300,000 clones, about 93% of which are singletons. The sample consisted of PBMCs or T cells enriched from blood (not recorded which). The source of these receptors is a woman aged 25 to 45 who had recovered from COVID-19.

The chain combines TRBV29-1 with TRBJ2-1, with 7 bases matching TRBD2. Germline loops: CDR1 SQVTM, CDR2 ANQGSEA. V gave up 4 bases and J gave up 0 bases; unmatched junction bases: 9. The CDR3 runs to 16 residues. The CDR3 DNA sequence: TGCAGCGTTGGCCTGGGAGCGGGGAGCTCCTACAATGAGCAGTTCTTC. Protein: CSVGLGAGSSYNEQFF.

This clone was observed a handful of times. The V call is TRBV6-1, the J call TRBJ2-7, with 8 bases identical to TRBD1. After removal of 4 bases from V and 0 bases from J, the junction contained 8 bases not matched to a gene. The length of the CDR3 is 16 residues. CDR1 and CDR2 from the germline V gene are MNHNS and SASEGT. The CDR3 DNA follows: TGTGCCAGCAGTGTCGAAGCAGGGGGCGCCTCCTACGAGCAGTACTTC. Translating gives CASSVEAGGASYEQYF.

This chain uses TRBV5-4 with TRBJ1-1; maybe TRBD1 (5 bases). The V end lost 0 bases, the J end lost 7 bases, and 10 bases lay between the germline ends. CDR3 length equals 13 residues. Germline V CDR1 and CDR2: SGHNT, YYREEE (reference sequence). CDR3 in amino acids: CASSLATDVEAFF. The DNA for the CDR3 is TGTGCCAGCAGCTTGGCGACAGACGTTGAAGCTTTCTTT.

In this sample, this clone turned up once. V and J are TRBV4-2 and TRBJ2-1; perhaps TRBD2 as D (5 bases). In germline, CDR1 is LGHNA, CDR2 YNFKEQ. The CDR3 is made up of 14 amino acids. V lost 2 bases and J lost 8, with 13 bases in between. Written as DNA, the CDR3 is TGTGCCAGCAGCCAATGGAGCGGAGAGGATGAGCAGTTCTTC. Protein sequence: CASSQWSGEDEQFF.

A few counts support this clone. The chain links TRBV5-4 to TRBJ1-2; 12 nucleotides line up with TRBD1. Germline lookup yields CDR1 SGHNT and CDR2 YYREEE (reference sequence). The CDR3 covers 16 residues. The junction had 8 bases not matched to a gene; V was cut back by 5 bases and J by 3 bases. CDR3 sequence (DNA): TGTGCCAGCAGACCGAGGGACAGGGGGCAATACTATGGCTACACCTTC. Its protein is CASRPRDRGQYYGYTF.

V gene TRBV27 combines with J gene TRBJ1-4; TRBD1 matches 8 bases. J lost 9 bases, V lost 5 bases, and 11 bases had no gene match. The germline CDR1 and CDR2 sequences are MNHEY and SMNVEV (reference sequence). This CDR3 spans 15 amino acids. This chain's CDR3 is CASSDRGAFMQKLFF. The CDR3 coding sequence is TGTGCCAGCAGTGACAGGGGCGCATTCATGCAAAAACTGTTTTTT. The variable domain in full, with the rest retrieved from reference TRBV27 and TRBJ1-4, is EAQVTQNPRYLITVTGKKLTVTCSQNMNHEYMSWYRQDPGLGLRQIYYSMNVEVTDKGDVPEGYKVSRKEKRNFPLILESPSPNQTSLYFCASSDRGAFMQKLFFGSGTQLSVL.

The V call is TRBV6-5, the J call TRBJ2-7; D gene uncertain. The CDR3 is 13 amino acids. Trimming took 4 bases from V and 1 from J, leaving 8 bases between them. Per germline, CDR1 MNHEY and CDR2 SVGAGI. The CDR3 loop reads CASSLGPSYEQYF. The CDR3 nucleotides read TGTGCCAGCAGTTTGGGCCCTTCCTACGAGCAGTACTTC.

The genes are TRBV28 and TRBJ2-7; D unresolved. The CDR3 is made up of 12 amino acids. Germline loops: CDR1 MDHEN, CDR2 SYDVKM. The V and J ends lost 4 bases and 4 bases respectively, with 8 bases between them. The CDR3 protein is CASSSTEYEQYF. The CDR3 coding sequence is TGTGCCAGCAGTTCCACAGAATACGAGCAGTACTTC.

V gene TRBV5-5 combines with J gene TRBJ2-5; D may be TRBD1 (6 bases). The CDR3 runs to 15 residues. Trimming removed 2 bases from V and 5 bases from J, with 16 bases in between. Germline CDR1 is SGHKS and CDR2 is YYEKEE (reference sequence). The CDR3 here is CASSFPKGQGETQYF. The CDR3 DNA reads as TGTGCCAGCAGCTTTCCCAAGGGGCAGGGGGAGACCCAGTACTTC.

CDR3 amino acids: CASSGRAETDEQFF. CDR3 bases: TGTGCCAGTAGCGGGAGGGCCGAAACGGATGAGCAGTTCTTC. The rearrangement joins TRBV6-4 to TRBJ2-1, with TRBD2 identical over 11 bases. The CDR3 is 14 amino acids. V lost 9 bases, J lost 8 bases, and 9 bases stayed unmatched. Germline assignment: CDR1 MRHNA and CDR2 SNTAGT.

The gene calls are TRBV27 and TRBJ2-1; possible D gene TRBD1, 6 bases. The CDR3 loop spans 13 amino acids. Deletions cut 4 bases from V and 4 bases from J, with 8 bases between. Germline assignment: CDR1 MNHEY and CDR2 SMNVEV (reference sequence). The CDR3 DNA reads TGTGCCAGCAGTTCTGGACAGTACAATGAGCAGTTCTTC. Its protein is CASSSGQYNEQFF.

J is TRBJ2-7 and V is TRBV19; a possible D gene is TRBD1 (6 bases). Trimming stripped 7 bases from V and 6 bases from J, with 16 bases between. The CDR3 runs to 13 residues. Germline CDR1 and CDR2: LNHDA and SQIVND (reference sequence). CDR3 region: CASTMLGGSEQYF. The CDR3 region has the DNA TGTGCCAGTACCATGCTAGGGGGATCCGAGCAGTACTTC.

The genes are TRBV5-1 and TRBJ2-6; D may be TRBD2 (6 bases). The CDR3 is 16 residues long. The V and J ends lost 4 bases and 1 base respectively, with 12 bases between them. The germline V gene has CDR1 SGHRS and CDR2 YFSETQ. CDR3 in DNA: TGCGCCAGCAGCCCTAGCGTTCGATCTGGGGCCAACGTCCTGACTTTC. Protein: CASSPSVRSGANVLTF.

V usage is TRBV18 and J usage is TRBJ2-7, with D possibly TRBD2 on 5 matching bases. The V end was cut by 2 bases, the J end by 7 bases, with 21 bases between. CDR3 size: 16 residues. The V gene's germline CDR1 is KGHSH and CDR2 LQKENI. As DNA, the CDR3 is TGTGCCAGCTCACCAGGGTACGGACTGCTGGGCGAGGAGCAGTACTTC. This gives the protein CASSPGYGLLGEEQYF.

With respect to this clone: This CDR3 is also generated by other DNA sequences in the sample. The DNA of the CDR3 is TGTGCCAGCAGTCAGGGTAGCAATCAGCCCCAGCATTTT. It codes for CASSQGSNQPQHF. The chain combines TRBV6-5 with TRBJ1-5, with TRBD1 as a possible D gene (5 bases). The ends were cut back, 5 bases at V and 0 bases at J, with 5 bases in the middle. Per germline, CDR1 MNHEY and CDR2 SVGAGI. The CDR3 contains 13 residues.

The chain's CDR3 is CASSFTGDNSPLHF. The CDR3 DNA reads TGTGCCAGCAGTTTTACAGGAGATAATTCACCCCTCCACTTT. The chain employs TRBV28 and TRBJ1-6; the D gene is possibly TRBD1 (5 bases). Germline lookup yields CDR1 MDHEN and CDR2 SYDVKM. This CDR3 is 14 amino acids long. Trimming shortened V by 3 bases and J by 5 bases, and 8 bases separated the two germline ends. Full variable domain (remainder filled in from reference TRBV28 and TRBJ1-6): DVKVTQSSRYLVKRTGEKVFLECVQDMDHENMFWYRQDPGLGLRLIYFSYDVKMKEKGDIPEGYSVSREKKERFSLILESASTNQTSMYLCASSFTGDNSPLHFGNGTRLTVT.

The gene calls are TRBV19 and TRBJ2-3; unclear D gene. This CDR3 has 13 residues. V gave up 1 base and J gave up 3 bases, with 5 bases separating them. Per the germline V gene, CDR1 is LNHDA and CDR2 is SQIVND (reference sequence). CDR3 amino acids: CASSIGGTDTQYF. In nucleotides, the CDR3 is TGTGCCAGTAGTATAGGAGGTACAGATACGCAGTATTTT. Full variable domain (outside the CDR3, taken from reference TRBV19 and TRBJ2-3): DGGITQSPKYLFRKEGQNVTLSCEQNLNHDAMYWYRQDPGQGLRLIYYSQIVNDFQKGDIAEGYSVSREKKESFPLTVTSAQKNPTAFYLCASSIGGTDTQYFGPGTRLTVL.

CDR3 in amino acids: CASSNRGATGELFF. CDR3 DNA: TGTGCCAGCAGTAACAGGGGTGCGACCGGGGAGCTGTTTTTT. This chain connects TRBV28 to TRBJ2-2, with 7 positions matching TRBD1. CDR1 is MDHEN, CDR2 SYDVKM, per germline. J gave up 5 bases and V 5 bases, and 5 bases lay outside the gene matches. CDR3 size: 14 residues.

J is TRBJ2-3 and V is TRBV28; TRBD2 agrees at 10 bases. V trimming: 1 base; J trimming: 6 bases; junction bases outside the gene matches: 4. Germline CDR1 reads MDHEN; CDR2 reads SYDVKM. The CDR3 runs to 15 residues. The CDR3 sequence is CASSLSLAGVDTQYF. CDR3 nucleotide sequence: TGTGCCAGCAGTTTATCCCTAGCGGGAGTTGATACGCAGTATTTT. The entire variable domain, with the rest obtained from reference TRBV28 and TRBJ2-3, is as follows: DVKVTQSSRYLVKRTGEKVFLECVQDMDHENMFWYRQDPGLGLRLIYFSYDVKMKEKGDIPEGYSVSREKKERFSLILESASTNQTSMYLCASSLSLAGVDTQYFGPGTRLTVL.

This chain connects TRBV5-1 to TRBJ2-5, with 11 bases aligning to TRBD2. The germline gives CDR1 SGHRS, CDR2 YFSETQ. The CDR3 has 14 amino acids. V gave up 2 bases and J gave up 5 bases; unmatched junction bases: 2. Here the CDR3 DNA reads TGCGCCAGCAGCTTCTCTAGCGGGGGGGAGACCCAGTACTTC. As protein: CASSFSSGGETQYF. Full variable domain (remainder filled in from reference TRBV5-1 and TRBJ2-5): KAGVTQTPRYLIKTRGQQVTLSCSPISGHRSVSWYQQTPGQGLQFLFEYFSETQRNKGNFPGRFSGRQFSNSRSEMNVSTLELGDSALYLCASSFSSGGETQYFGPGTRLLVL.

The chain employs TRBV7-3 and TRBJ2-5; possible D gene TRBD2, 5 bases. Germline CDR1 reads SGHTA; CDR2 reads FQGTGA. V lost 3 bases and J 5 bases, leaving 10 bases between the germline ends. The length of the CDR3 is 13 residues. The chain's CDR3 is CASSLRETETQYF. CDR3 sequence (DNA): TGTGCCAGCAGCTTGAGGGAAACGGAGACCCAGTACTTC.